The source of this TCR beta chain is a study of tumor-infiltrating lymphocytes in primary liver carcinoma. Findings and caveats of the study: Just around 7.5-25% of top clones spanned all five tumor regions. Tumors reached a significantly greater top-250-clone fraction than blood did (p = 0.039).

For each extraction, RNA and DNA were obtained together from 20-30 mg of unsorted bulk tissue. Without exception, tumor samples held over 90% viable tumor cells. In the case of this clonotype: Its antigen is as yet unknown. At one end, the junction sequence differs from germline, possibly due to a read error.

Making TCR beta cDNA involved approximately 0.5 ug total RNA and a constant-region primer. Libraries for TCR beta were built through three nested multiplex PCR rounds, which together made up a slightly modified ARM-PCR procedure. Both of the initial two PCR rounds ran for 10 cycles and employed TRBV1-TRBV30 forward primers alongside a C-beta reverse primer. TCRdb processed the multiplex PCR reads anew with MiXCR; each CDR3 protein has one entry. The sample holds tens of thousands of distinct CDR3 sequences, about three quarters seen once. The CDR3 sequence is 16 residues long. The TCR was taken from a man aged 40-50 years with primary liver carcinoma and hepatitis B virus infection. Sequenced input: liver tumor tissue from sampling region 1. The sample's subset: tumor region T1, superior pole. The chain employs TRBV12-3 or TRBV12-4 and TRBJ2-5, with 9 bases lining up with TRBD1. CDR3: CVSSPDPGTGQETQYF. The CDR3 region has the DNA TGTGTCAGCAGCCCCGATCCGGGGACAGGGCAAGAGACCCAGTACTTC.